These T cell receptor beta chains were read from a single sample in a study of early T cells in non-severe SARS-CoV-2 infection. Via MiXCR, TCRdb re-called the 5' RACE reads, giving one row per CDR3 protein. The repertoire has under 65,000 distinct CDR3 sequences, 9.5% to 15% of them found once; the top ten carry around 1.4%. The material sequenced was whole blood. Receptors were obtained from an adult who was a healthcare worker with PCR-confirmed SARS-CoV-2 infection or an uninfected control (not recorded which). CDR3s include the opening cysteine and the closing phenylalanine or tryptophan. Each record gives: CDR3 protein, J gene, V gene, D gene. D genes are given only for firm matches.

CDR3 protein: CASSPDSRTYEQYF
J gene: TRBJ2-7
V gene: TRBV5-1
D gene: .

CDR3 protein: CAWRHRGQGYGYTF
J gene: TRBJ1-2
V gene: TRBV30
D gene: TRBD1

CDR3 protein: CASSWGGLRYEQYF
J gene: TRBJ2-7
V gene: TRBV12-3/TRBV12-4
D gene: .

CDR3 protein: CSVEGRDTRQETQYF
J gene: TRBJ2-5
V gene: TRBV29-1
D gene: .

CDR3 protein: CASGLYGSYEQYF
J gene: TRBJ2-7
V gene: TRBV7-3
D gene: .

CDR3 protein: CASSTNAGALLTGNEQFF
J gene: TRBJ2-1
V gene: TRBV6-6
D gene: .

CDR3 protein: CASSSRLAGTTDTQYF
J gene: TRBJ2-3
V gene: TRBV7-9
D gene: TRBD2

CDR3 protein: CSVAGGPNTGELFF
J gene: TRBJ2-2
V gene: TRBV29-1
D gene: TRBD1

CDR3 protein: CASRSGDRGYEQYF
J gene: TRBJ2-7
V gene: TRBV25-1
D gene: TRBD1

CDR3 protein: CASSLDTGNTEAFF
J gene: TRBJ1-1
V gene: TRBV5-1
D gene: .

CDR3 protein: CASSQEGGQSNEKLFF
J gene: TRBJ1-4
V gene: TRBV3-1
D gene: TRBD1

CDR3 protein: CASSLPDTQYF
J gene: TRBJ2-3
V gene: TRBV7-2
D gene: .

CDR3 protein: CSVLDLAGGMRETQYF
J gene: TRBJ2-5
V gene: TRBV29-1
D gene: TRBD2

CDR3 protein: CAISESEVFYGYTF
J gene: TRBJ1-2
V gene: TRBV10-3
D gene: .

CDR3 protein: CASSLGPLIEKLFF
J gene: TRBJ1-4
V gene: TRBV9
D gene: .

CDR3 protein: CASRTTGAVNSPLHF
J gene: TRBJ1-6
V gene: TRBV3-1
D gene: TRBD1

CDR3 protein: CATSRGVKQETQYF
J gene: TRBJ2-5
V gene: TRBV15
D gene: .

CDR3 protein: CASSQTGTANTGELFF
J gene: TRBJ2-2
V gene: TRBV7-9
D gene: TRBD1

CDR3 protein: CASRLAGGLSEQFF
J gene: TRBJ2-1
V gene: TRBV19
D gene: TRBD2

CDR3 protein: CASSTRDSREDRNQPQHF
J gene: TRBJ1-5
V gene: TRBV6-5
D gene: TRBD1

CDR3 protein: CSAYSGNTIYF
J gene: TRBJ1-3
V gene: TRBV29-1
D gene: .

CDR3 protein: CASSYDRVGSLYTEAFF
J gene: TRBJ1-1
V gene: TRBV6-2/TRBV6-3
D gene: TRBD1